Shown below are 7 T cell receptor beta chains from a single sample sequenced in a study of cytomegalovirus exposure and HLA in healthy donors (dated by TCRdb to about 2017). The protocol used for the library was the immunoSEQ multiplex PCR assay. TCRdb mirrors the immuneACCESS table, restricted to in-frame sequences. Some clones are absent from its copies; in checked studies, under half trace to an unresolved V gene, and the reason for the others is unknown. This sample has roughly 300,000 clones in its table, and roughly 90% of those were observed once. The top ten hold about 1.2% of the sample. Sequenced: PBMCs. These receptors were taken from a woman aged 25 to 39 in good health and CMV-seropositive.

The chain has TRBV7-9 and TRBJ1-2, with 8 bases matching TRBD1. The length of the CDR3 is 13 residues. Germline V lookup: CDR1 SEHNR, CDR2 FQNEAQ (reference sequence). Unmatched junction bases numbered 4, after V lost 5 bases and J lost 5 bases. Written as DNA, the CDR3 is TGTGCCAGCAGCGCGGGACAGGAGTATGGCTACACCTTC. This encodes CASSAGQEYGYTF. The variable domain in full, with the rest retrieved from reference TRBV7-9 and TRBJ1-2, is DTGVSQNPRHKITKRGQNVTFRCDPISEHNRLYWYRQTLGQGPEFLTYFQNEAQLEKSRLLSDRFSAERPKGSFSTLEIQRTEQGDSAMYLCASSAGQEYGYTFGSGTRLTVV.

This clone showed up just a few times. The rearrangement uses TRBV30 and TRBJ1-5; D remains unclear. This CDR3 region has 13 residues. CDR1 and CDR2 (germline): GTSNPN, SVGIG (reference sequence). The V and J ends lost 3 bases and 0 bases respectively, with 6 bases between them. The CDR3, as DNA: TGTGCCTGGAGGTTCGGTAGCAATCAGCCCCAGCATTTT. Amino acid sequence: CAWRFGSNQPQHF.

This clone showed up just once. This rearrangement joins TRBV14 to TRBJ1-3; tentative D call: TRBD1 (5 bases). Between the trimmed V and J ends, which lost 4 bases and 0 bases, there was a span of 16 bases. The CDR3 is 17 residues long. The germline V gene encodes CDR1 SGHDN and CDR2 FVKESK. The CDR3 DNA reads as TGTGCCAGCAGCCGGGTTCAGGGTATAAGCTCTGGAAACACCATATATTTT. Its protein is CASSRVQGISSGNTIYF.

The chain uses TRBV30 and TRBJ2-4, with TRBD2 identical over 12 bases. This CDR3 has 14 residues. V shed 3 bases, J shed 8 bases, and the junction held 5 bases outside the gene matches. Germline CDR1 is GTSNPN and CDR2 is SVGIG (reference sequence). CDR3 residues: CAWSKTSGRDIQYF. CDR3 bases: TGTGCCTGGAGCAAGACTAGCGGGAGAGACATTCAGTACTTC.

V is TRBV2 and J is TRBJ2-7; a possible D gene is TRBD1 (7 bases). Deletions cut 2 bases from V and 9 bases from J, with 20 bases between. CDR1 is SNHLY, CDR2 FYNNEI, per germline. CDR3 length: 15 residues. The CDR3 coding sequence is TGTGCCAGCAGTGAAACCCGACAGGGCACGGGGGCGCAGTACTTC. It specifies CASSETRQGTGAQYF.

The J gene is TRBJ2-3, the V gene TRBV27; D is perhaps TRBD1 (5 bases). V lost 3 bases and J 4 bases, leaving 11 bases between the germline ends. CDR1 and CDR2 (germline): MNHEY, SMNVEV (reference sequence). The CDR3 has 14 amino acids. In DNA form, the CDR3 reads TGTGCCAGCAGTTTTCAGGGTGGGTCAGATACGCAGTATTTT. It is translated as CASSFQGGSDTQYF.

The chain has TRBV19 and TRBJ1-5; 8 bases are shared with TRBD1. Germline V gene sequence: CDR1 LNHDA, CDR2 SQIVND (reference sequence). The CDR3 is 15 amino acids. With V trimmed by 6 bases and J by 5 bases, 9 bases remained unmatched. CDR3 residues: CASRPRDRGDQPQHF. The CDR3 coding sequence is TGTGCCAGTAGGCCGAGAGACAGGGGAGATCAGCCCCAGCATTTT.